Following are 13 T cell receptor beta chains from one sample sequenced in a study of blood T cells in healthy people across ages. Then a second PCR, running roughly 6 to 11 cycles, was carried out with a sample-barcoded 5' primer and a J-beta primer mix. TCRdb reanalysed the 5' RACE reads using MiXCR and keeps one entry per CDR3 protein. Among roughly 800,000 distinct CDR3 sequences listed, about 62% were seen once. Sequenced sample: blood. The receptor set was obtained from a man aged 30 to 39 in good health.

This clonotype came up a few times. V gene TRBV27 combines with J gene TRBJ1-6, with D perhaps matching TRBD1 (5 bases). From germline, CDR1 is MNHEY and CDR2 SMNVEV (reference sequence). Deletions cut 11 bases from V and 5 bases from J, with 13 bases between. The CDR3 consists of 13 residues. The chain's CDR3 is CAPPRTNNSPLHF. In nucleotides, the CDR3 is TGTGCCCCTCCGCGGACAAATAATTCACCCCTCCACTTT.

The rearrangement uses TRBV7-2 and TRBJ1-4, with D tentatively TRBD1 (5 bases). Per the germline V gene, CDR1 is SGHTA and CDR2 is FQGNSA. With 1 base removed from V and 8 bases from J, the gap between germline ends came to 11 bases. The CDR3 is 14 residues long. The CDR3 nucleotides are TGTGCCAGCAGCTTAGAGTTTCGGGACGAAAAACTGTTTTTT. Amino acid sequence: CASSLEFRDEKLFF.

The genes are TRBV20-1 and TRBJ1-1; the match to TRBD1 covers 7 bases. The CDR3 spans 11 residues. Trimming removed 5 bases from V and 10 bases from J; junction bases left unmatched: 7. Germline V lookup: CDR1 DFQATT, CDR2 SNEGSKA (reference sequence). CDR3 DNA sequence: TGCAGTGCTCCCAACAGGGGTGCAGCTTTCTTT. Amino acid sequence: CSAPNRGAAFF.

The chain employs TRBV5-1 and TRBJ2-1; D remains unclear. V shed 7 bases and J shed 0 bases, with 17 bases lying between them. Germline CDR1 and CDR2: SGHRS and YFSETQ. This CDR3 has 16 amino acids. The chain's CDR3 is CASASAGHSSYNEQFF. In DNA, the CDR3 is TGCGCCAGCGCGAGCGCCGGTCATAGCTCCTACAATGAGCAGTTCTTC.

The V call is TRBV9, the J call TRBJ1-1; no clear D. The length of the CDR3 is 16 residues. Per germline, CDR1 SGDLS and CDR2 YYNGEE. The V gene lost 0 bases and the J gene lost 0 bases, with 12 bases spanning the gap. For the CDR3, the DNA is TGTGCCAGCAGCGTAGGCCTTGACGGGATGAACACTGAAGCTTTCTTT. This sequence encodes CASSVGLDGMNTEAFF.

This sequence joins TRBV5-4 and TRBJ2-5; D may correspond to TRBD1 or TRBD2 (5 bases each). Near its end, the DNA agrees better with TRBJ2-7, so the J call may be wrong. Looked up from germline, CDR1 is SGHNT and CDR2 is YYREEE (reference sequence). The CDR3 runs to 23 residues. CDR3 DNA: TGTGCCAGCAGCTTCGGGGCCGCAGGTATCGCGGTGGGGCGGACAAGTAAGAGCTACGAGCAGTACTTC. This translates into CASSFGAAGIAVGRTSKSYEQYF.

The chain employs TRBV12-3 or TRBV12-4 and TRBJ2-3, with TRBD2 identical over 12 bases. The J segment lost 6 bases and the V segment lost 5 bases, leaving 12 bases of the junction unmatched. The CDR3 loop spans 17 amino acids. The DNA for the CDR3 is TGTGCCAGCAGTCTTTCCCTGACTAGCGGGAGACAGGATACGCAGTATTTT. Translated, it gives CASSLSLTSGRQDTQYF.

V gene TRBV29-1 combines with J gene TRBJ1-5; D uncertain. Germline V gene lookup returns CDR1 SQVTM and CDR2 ANQGSEA. V lost 4 bases and J 6 bases, leaving 13 bases between the germline ends. The CDR3 sequence is 13 residues long. The CDR3: CSVGETWSQPQHF. The CDR3 nucleotides read TGCAGCGTTGGAGAGACTTGGAGTCAGCCCCAGCATTTT.

The chain carries TRBV6-6 and TRBJ2-7; the D gene is possibly TRBD1 (6 bases). The CDR3 covers 13 residues. Trimming cost V 0 bases and J 7 bases, with 10 bases left between them. The germline V gene encodes CDR1 MNHNY and CDR2 SVGAGI (reference sequence). For the CDR3, the DNA is TGTGCCAGCAGTTACTCCCCGAGGGGGGAGCAGTACTTC. This translates into CASSYSPRGEQYF.

In this sample, this clonotype turned up a few times. The gene calls are TRBV7-9 and TRBJ2-2; D is perhaps TRBD2 (5 bases). CDR3 length: 15 amino acids. Germline CDR1 SEHNR, CDR2 FQNEAQ (reference sequence). With 5 bases removed from V and 1 base from J, the gap between germline ends came to 11 bases. The CDR3 sequence: CASSRAAGNTGELFF. The CDR3 bases are TGTGCCAGCAGCCGAGCGGCAGGGAACACCGGGGAGCTGTTTTTT. Full variable domain (remainder filled in from reference TRBV7-9 and TRBJ2-2): DTGVSQNPRHKITKRGQNVTFRCDPISEHNRLYWYRQTLGQGPEFLTYFQNEAQLEKSRLLSDRFSAERPKGSFSTLEIQRTEQGDSAMYLCASSRAAGNTGELFFGEGSRLTVL.

The chain employs TRBV28 and TRBJ1-5; D not resolved. V lost 7 bases, J lost 4 bases, and 14 bases lay in between. CDR1 is MDHEN, CDR2 SYDVKM, per germline. CDR3 size: 14 residues. In DNA form, the CDR3 reads TGTGCCAGCAACAACTACGGAGGAAATCAGCCCCAGCATTTT. This gives the protein CASNNYGGNQPQHF.

Notes on this clonotype: No conserved phenylalanine or tryptophan ends this CDR3, so it is likely a read error. The chain employs TRBV6-1 and TRBJ1-2; 11 bases are shared with TRBD1. Germline CDR1 reads MNHNS; CDR2 reads SASEGT. CDR3 length: 15 residues. With V trimmed by 2 bases and J by 5 bases, 4 bases remained unmatched. CDR3 nucleotide sequence: TGTGCCAGCAGTGAATCGGGACAGGGGGTTTATGGCTACACCCTC. It yields the protein CASSESGQGVYGYTL.

This clonotype has a handful of counts. The V gene is TRBV3-1, the J gene TRBJ2-7; 7 nucleotides agree with TRBD2. CDR3 length: 13 residues. V lost 8 bases and J lost 1; bases outside the gene matches: 5. Per the germline V gene, CDR1 is LGHDT and CDR2 is YNNKEL (reference sequence). In DNA form, the CDR3 reads TGTGCCAGCCGTCGAGCGGGGTCCTACGAGCAGTACTTC. Translated: CASRRAGSYEQYF.